This TCR beta chain appears in the sequencing data of a study of T cells in localized non-small cell lung cancer. Study conclusions and caveats: Peak T cell clonality was found in uninvolved adjacent lung, exceeding tumor.

The data were produced by immunoSEQ multiplex PCR, yet TCRdb's version contains in-frame clones alone and is incomplete. Counted here are about 72,000 clones, roughly 84% occurring once; the ten biggest clones make up 1.3%. The CDR3 sequence is 12 residues long. V lost 7 bases to trimming and J lost 7 bases, with 10 bases between them. CDR1 is SEHNR, CDR2 FQNEAQ, per germline (reference sequence). Worth noting for this clone: Its antigen is unknown.

The source was peripheral blood, collected before any cancer treatment. The sequence was obtained from an older female donor with stage I lung adenocarcinoma. The chain uses TRBV7-9 and TRBJ1-4; unclear D gene. The CDR3 bases are TGTGCCAGCAACGGCCCTGGTGAAAAACTGTTTTTT. Protein: CASNGPGEKLFF.